A single sample is the source of the 28 T cell receptor beta chains below, sequenced in a study of blood T cell repertoires in COVID-19. Clones were sequenced by immunoSEQ multiplex PCR, and TCRdb holds only the in-frame ones, with some missing. The data show roughly 500,000 clones, with 75% to 90% seen just once and roughly 3.1% held by the top ten. Sample: peripheral blood. These receptors all come from a human donor in a cohort sampled during active COVID-19.

The CDR3 DNA reads TGTGCCAGCAGTCACCGGACAGGGGGCCTCCGCGGTAATTCACCCCTCCACTTT. It is translated as CASSHRTGGLRGNSPLHF. The chain links TRBV25-1 to TRBJ1-6; 11 bases agree with TRBD1. The germline V gene encodes CDR1 MGHDK and CDR2 SYGVNS. The CDR3 sequence is 18 residues long. V trimming: 5 bases; J trimming: 6 bases; junction bases outside the gene matches: 12.

J is TRBJ2-5 and V is TRBV30; D may be TRBD2 (6 bases). Germline assignment: CDR1 GTSNPN and CDR2 SVGIG (reference sequence). V was clipped by 3 bases and J by 9 bases, with 14 bases between them. CDR3 length equals 12 residues. CDR3 bases: TGTGCCTGGAGCGGAGGGGAGCCCCCCCAGTACTTC. It specifies CAWSGGEPPQYF.

The V call is TRBV18, the J call TRBJ1-4; 12 bases are a match to TRBD1. This CDR3 is built from 18 residues. CDR1 and CDR2 from the germline V gene are KGHSH and LQKENI. V shed 0 bases, J shed 4 bases, and the junction held 6 bases outside the gene matches. Written as DNA, the CDR3 is TGTGCCAGCTCACCACCGGGACAGGGGGCGCGGGGTAATGAAAAACTGTTTTTT. Encoded protein: CASSPPGQGARGNEKLFF.

The chain combines TRBV30 with TRBJ1-4; 8 bases are shared with TRBD1. The junction had 15 bases not matched to a gene; V was cut back by 4 bases and J by 8 bases. CDR1 and CDR2 from the germline V gene are GTSNPN and SVGIG (reference sequence). This CDR3 contains 16 residues. CDR3 in amino acids: CAWTPLGAGTGEKLFF. The CDR3 coding sequence is TGTGCCTGGACTCCTTTGGGGGCAGGGACAGGCGAAAAACTGTTTTTT.

This clone showed up just once. The J gene is TRBJ1-1, the V gene TRBV5-4; no reliable D call. CDR1 and CDR2 from the germline V gene are SGHNT and YYREEE (reference sequence). Trimming took off 4 bases at V and 1 base at J, with 11 bases between the two ends. This CDR3 is 14 amino acids long. The CDR3 reads CASSPPTENTEAFF. The CDR3 bases are TGTGCCAGCAGCCCTCCTACCGAGAACACTGAAGCTTTCTTT.

The CDR3 coding sequence is TGTGCCAGCAGTTACTCGCGACATAGCAATCAGCCCCAGCATTTT. Translated, it gives CASSYSRHSNQPQHF. The gene calls are TRBV6-5 and TRBJ1-5; D gene uncertain. Per germline, CDR1 MNHEY and CDR2 SVGAGI. The CDR3 is 15 residues long. V was shortened by 0 bases and J by 0 bases, with 6 bases between the two germline ends.

The chain links TRBV20-1 to TRBJ2-7, with D maybe TRBD1 (5 bases). This CDR3 spans 11 amino acids. The germline V gene has CDR1 DFQATT and CDR2 SNEGSKA (reference sequence). Between the trimmed V and J ends, which lost 3 bases and 7 bases, there was a span of 10 bases. Here the CDR3 reads CSARGQTEQYF. CDR3 DNA: TGCAGTGCTAGGGGGCAGACAGAGCAGTACTTC.

The gene calls are TRBV30 and TRBJ2-2; the D gene is possibly TRBD1 (6 bases). The CDR3 is made up of 13 amino acids. Germline V gene lookup returns CDR1 GTSNPN and CDR2 SVGIG (reference sequence). Between the trimmed V and J ends, which lost 8 bases and 5 bases, there was a span of 15 bases. In nucleotides, the CDR3 is TGTGCCAGATACAGGGACGAAACCGGGGAGCTGTTTTTT. This codes for CARYRDETGELFF.

The chain combines TRBV27 with TRBJ1-5; 9 bases fit TRBD1. The CDR3 length is 14 residues. Losses at the gene ends were 3 bases for V and 7 bases for J; bases not matched to a gene: 4. Germline V CDR1 and CDR2: MNHEY, SMNVEV (reference sequence). As DNA, the CDR3 is TGTGCCAGCAGTTTTTCGGACAGGGGACAGCCCCAGCATTTT. Amino acids: CASSFSDRGQPQHF.

The V gene is TRBV6-5, the J gene TRBJ2-7; 7 bases fit TRBD1. The V gene end was trimmed by 4 bases and the J gene end by 3 bases; junction bases not matched to a gene: 6. Germline loops: CDR1 MNHEY, CDR2 SVGAGI. There are 14 residues in the CDR3. This CDR3 is CASSFGTVDYEQYF. DNA for the CDR3: TGTGCCAGCAGTTTCGGGACAGTCGACTACGAGCAGTACTTC.

This rearrangement joins TRBV3-1 (or the pseudogene TRBV3-2) to TRBJ1-3, with 9 bases lining up with TRBD1. Germline V CDR1 and CDR2: LGHDT, YNNKEL (reference sequence). The V gene end was trimmed by 4 bases and the J gene end by 8 bases; junction bases not matched to a gene: 6. The CDR3 covers 14 residues. As DNA, the CDR3 is TGTGCCAGCAGCCCCCCGGGACAGGGCTACACCATATATTTT. It encodes CASSPPGQGYTIYF.

The V call is TRBV28, the J call TRBJ1-3, with 9 bases aligning to TRBD1. Germline trimming cut 5 bases from V and 4 bases from J; bases unmatched to any gene: 3. The CDR3 has 14 residues. CDR1 is MDHEN and CDR2 is SYDVKM in the germline V gene. This CDR3 is CASSDRGLGNTIYF. The CDR3, as DNA: TGTGCCAGCAGTGACAGGGGGTTGGGAAACACCATATATTTT.

The chain recombines TRBV28 with TRBJ1-2, with D possibly TRBD1 on 5 matching bases. V gave up 4 bases and J gave up 7 bases, with 19 bases separating them. The germline V gene encodes CDR1 MDHEN and CDR2 SYDVKM. The CDR3 is 15 residues long. The CDR3 loop reads CASSSAPGGIPGYTF. Here the CDR3 DNA reads TGTGCCAGCAGTTCAGCCCCGGGGGGTATTCCTGGCTACACCTTC.

This clone was seen more than once but under ten times. This sequence joins TRBV21-1 and TRBJ2-7; TRBD2 is the table's D call and was not checked against the DNA. TRBV21-1 is designated a pseudogene. This CDR3 is built from 16 residues. The CDR3 region is CASSTRPWSVSYEQYF. DNA for the CDR3: TGTGCCAGCAGCACGCGGCCCTGGTCCGTCTCCTACGAGCAGTACTTC.

The chain is built from TRBV7-8 and TRBJ1-5; TRBD1 matches 9 bases. V trimming: 0 bases; J trimming: 1 base; junction bases outside the gene matches: 10. CDR1 is SGHVS, CDR2 FQNEAQ, per germline. There are 19 residues in the CDR3. CDR3 sequence (DNA): TGTGCCAGCAGCTTAGCGGGGACAGGGTGGAGGGAGAGCAATCAGCCCCAGCATTTT. It translates to CASSLAGTGWRESNQPQHF.

The chain couples TRBV28 to TRBJ1-2, with TRBD1 matching 7 bases. CDR3 size: 15 residues. After removal of 5 bases from V and 8 bases from J, the junction contained 14 bases not matched to a gene. Looked up from germline, CDR1 is MDHEN and CDR2 is SYDVKM. The CDR3 loop reads CASSLAPQGLGGYTF. The CDR3 DNA follows: TGTGCCAGCAGTCTAGCCCCACAGGGGTTAGGAGGCTACACCTTC.

V usage is TRBV19 and J usage is TRBJ1-2; 7 bases fit TRBD1. This CDR3 has 16 residues. J gave up 2 bases and V 6 bases, and 12 bases lay outside the gene matches. Germline V lookup: CDR1 LNHDA, CDR2 SQIVND (reference sequence). The DNA of the CDR3 is TGTGCCAGTAGCCGCGTTGACACGGGACAGAACTATGGCTACACCTTC. Amino acid sequence: CASSRVDTGQNYGYTF.

The V gene is TRBV30, the J gene TRBJ2-7; D might be TRBD1 (5 bases). Trimming took 8 bases from V and 3 from J, leaving 17 bases between them. From germline, CDR1 is GTSNPN and CDR2 SVGIG (reference sequence). CDR3 size: 13 residues. In DNA, the CDR3 is TGTGCCGGAACCTCGCGGACAATCTACGAGCAGTACTTC. It encodes CAGTSRTIYEQYF.

The DNA for the CDR3 is TGTGCCAGCAAGGAGGGGAACTATGGCTACACCTTC. This encodes CASKEGNYGYTF. The genes are TRBV6-5 and TRBJ1-2, with D possibly TRBD1 on 5 matching bases. The CDR3 totals 12 residues. V was pared by 7 bases and J by 2 bases, with 8 bases between. Germline V gives CDR1 MNHEY, CDR2 SVGAGI.

The chain couples TRBV28 to TRBJ2-7; D remains unclear. The V and J ends lost 5 bases and 2 bases respectively, with 4 bases between them. The length of the CDR3 is 11 residues. Germline V gives CDR1 MDHEN, CDR2 SYDVKM. Here the CDR3 DNA reads TGTGCCAGCAGTCTACCCTACGAGCAGTACTTC. Protein: CASSLPYEQYF.

J is TRBJ1-1 and V is TRBV19, with TRBD1 as a possible D gene (6 bases). The CDR3 covers 13 residues. CDR1 LNHDA and CDR2 SQIVND come from the germline V gene (reference sequence). V shed 6 bases and J shed 10 bases, with 18 bases lying between them. CDR3 sequence reads: CASSSRQDSGAFF. In nucleotides, the CDR3 is TGTGCCAGTAGCTCTCGACAGGACTCCGGAGCTTTCTTT.

The rearrangement joins TRBV2 to TRBJ1-2; 10 bases fit TRBD1. The CDR3 is 15 residues long. J lost 4 bases, V lost 8 bases, and 10 bases had no gene match. Germline CDR1 SNHLY, CDR2 FYNNEI. This CDR3 reads CASSPDRGEGYGYTF. The CDR3 DNA sequence: TGTGCCAGCTCTCCGGACAGGGGGGAAGGCTATGGCTACACCTTC.

The rearrangement joins TRBV7-2 to TRBJ1-2; TRBD1 agrees at 7 bases. CDR3 length equals 16 residues. Germline-derived CDR1 and CDR2 are SGHTA and FQGNSA. V was pared by 6 bases and J by 8 bases, with 18 bases of the junction left unmatched. The CDR3 reads CASSHSRDSYSEGYTF. CDR3 bases: TGTGCCAGCAGTCATTCCCGGGACAGTTACTCCGAAGGCTACACCTTC.

The rearrangement joins TRBV2 to TRBJ1-5, with D maybe TRBD1 (6 bases). The CDR3 contains 15 residues. Trimming removed 2 bases from V and 9 bases from J, with 17 bases in between. Germline V gene sequence: CDR1 SNHLY, CDR2 FYNNEI. DNA for the CDR3: TGTGCCAGCAGTGAAAGGGGTACAGGGTTGGCGCCCCAGCATTTT. Translating it yields CASSERGTGLAPQHF.

This chain connects TRBV11-2 to TRBJ2-7; 10 bases match TRBD1. Unmatched junction bases numbered 3, after V lost 4 bases and J lost 0 bases. The CDR3 is 15 residues long. CDR1 and CDR2 from the germline V gene are SGHAT and FQNNGV. The CDR3 DNA reads TGTGCCAGCAGCTCGGGACAGGGGATCTCCTACGAGCAGTACTTC. It encodes CASSSGQGISYEQYF.

The chain carries TRBV30 and TRBJ2-4; weak D call: TRBD1 (6 bases). Germline lookup yields CDR1 GTSNPN and CDR2 SVGIG (reference sequence). The length of the CDR3 is 14 residues. V lost 2 bases and J 6 bases, leaving 14 bases between the germline ends. CDR3 amino acids: CAWSPRGTRNIQYF. The CDR3 DNA reads as TGTGCCTGGAGTCCCAGGGGAACGAGAAACATTCAGTACTTC. Drawing the rest from reference TRBV30 and TRBJ2-4, the complete variable domain is SQTIHQWPATLVQPVGSPLSLECTVEGTSNPNLYWYRQAAGRGLQLLFYSVGIGQISSEVPQNLSASRPQDRQFILSSKKLLLSDSGFYLCAWSPRGTRNIQYFGAGTRLSVL.

This clone was seen a few times. The rearrangement joins TRBV2 to TRBJ1-3; no clear D. The CDR3 extends over 14 amino acids. Trimming took off 8 bases at V and 0 bases at J, with 11 bases between the two ends. Germline assignment: CDR1 SNHLY and CDR2 FYNNEI. As DNA, the CDR3 is TGTGCCAGCCGAAGCGGGAGCTCTGGAAACACCATATATTTT. Protein: CASRSGSSGNTIYF. Looking up the rest from reference TRBV2 and TRBJ1-3 gives the full variable domain: EPEVTQTPSHQVTQMGQEVILRCVPISNHLYFYWYRQILGQKVEFLVSFYNNEISEKSEIFDDQFSVERPDGSNFTLKIRSTKLEDSAMYFCASRSGSSGNTIYFGEGSWLTVV.

The rearrangement joins TRBV19 to TRBJ2-1, with 11 bases matching TRBD2. J lost 8 bases, V lost 6 bases, and 12 bases had no gene match. Per germline, CDR1 LNHDA and CDR2 SQIVND (reference sequence). The CDR3 length is 16 residues. The CDR3 region has the DNA TGTGCCAGTAGCCCCCTGGCTAGCGGGAGGAGGGATGAGCAGTTCTTC. It specifies CASSPLASGRRDEQFF.